Listed below are T cell receptor beta chains from one sample, sequenced in a study of blood T cell repertoires in COVID-19. Clones were read by immunoSEQ multiplex PCR, and TCRdb kept only the in-frame ones, dropping some. The table has 150,000 or so clones, about 87% seen once. Sequences were obtained from peripheral blood. Receptor source: a woman between 65 and 79 years old with COVID-19, enrolled during active disease. Both conserved end residues are part of each CDR3.

TRBV5-4	TRBJ1-4	CASSLGGGGGEKLFF
TRBV5-4	TRBJ2-1	CASSLGGGGTYNEQFF
TRBV5-5	TRBJ1-4	CASSFAGQGSEKLFF
TRBV28	TRBJ2-2	CASSLAWLGNTGELFF
TRBV9	TRBJ1-3	CASSVATTPSENTIYF
TRBV7-9	TRBJ2-7	CASSRSGYEQYF
TRBV19	TRBJ1-2	CASSIGGQGRTMKGGYTF
TRBV7-8	TRBJ1-1	CASSLGAATGVPEAFF
TRBV7-2	TRBJ2-2	CASSLALAGGHGELFF
TRBV10-3	TRBJ2-2	CAISRARGALNTGELFF
TRBV10-3	TRBJ1-2	CAISHHRGTASYYGYTF
TRBV5-4	TRBJ2-5	CASSQGQAQETQYF
TRBV11-2	TRBJ2-7	CASSLDPQVYEQYF
TRBV5-1	TRBJ2-6	CASSRGQGGSGANVLTF
TRBV15	TRBJ2-5	CATSSDRKETQYF
TRBV29-1	TRBJ2-3	CSVKINSDTQYF
TRBV28	TRBJ1-5	CASSPAINYSNQPQHF
TRBV5-1	TRBJ1-3	CASSLSQGAYTIYF
TRBV7-3	TRBJ1-2	CASSLTGTGFEGYTF
TRBV24-1	TRBJ1-4	CATSDPDTRLFF
TRBV6-5	TRBJ1-2	CASSYGGQPYGYTF
TRBV7-9	TRBJ2-3	CASSPPLQPTGSTDTQYF
TRBV4-1	TRBJ1-1	CASSQGQGLDTEAFF
TRBV29-1	TRBJ2-7	CSGGEGRGEQYF
TRBV28	TRBJ2-6	CASSLSTAVSVLTF
TRBV2	TRBJ2-7	CASRPLAGDAGEQYF
TRBV5-1	TRBJ2-7	CASSLAGHYYEQYF
TRBV3-1/TRBV3-2	TRBJ2-7	CASSQGSGGAKQYF
TRBV5-5	TRBJ2-5	CASSLYPGQKQETQYF
TRBV7-9	TRBJ1-1	CASSLVGDRVGMNTEAFF
TRBV2	TRBJ2-2	CASSEGSSFGELFF
TRBV3-1/TRBV3-2	TRBJ1-4	CASSGTGQGSEKLFF
TRBV12-3/TRBV12-4	TRBJ1-5	CASSLSGSQPQHF
TRBV5-1	TRBJ1-3	CASSLQGLGGNTIYF
TRBV7-9	TRBJ2-7	CASSLSSAGSTYEQYF
TRBV11-2	TRBJ1-2	CASSPGGGVSYTF
TRBV5-1	TRBJ1-3	CASSPLTGGLRGNTIYF
TRBV12-3/TRBV12-4	TRBJ2-5	CASSFERRWAQYF
TRBV28	TRBJ2-7	CASSFPRQGNYEQYF
TRBV18	TRBJ1-3	CASSIQGTGNTIYF
TRBV14	TRBJ2-5	CASSQGSGGRTQYF
TRBV11-2	TRBJ2-2	CASSLLPNTGELFF
TRBV28	TRBJ1-1	CASSLREAEAFF
TRBV9	TRBJ1-3	CASSIGQGAGNTIYF
TRBV10-3	TRBJ2-3	CAISGTRGTDTQYF
TRBV19	TRBJ2-2	CASRVLAGGPVGTGELFF
TRBV5-1	TRBJ2-7	CASSLVAGLAGGRLYEQYF
TRBV23-1	TRBJ1-5	CASSQSWSGDQPQHF
TRBV15	TRBJ2-7	CATSRGEGPYEQYF
TRBV27	TRBJ1-2	CASSFLPGQGNYGYTF
TRBV29-1	TRBJ2-7	CSVGDGGKQYF
TRBV28	TRBJ1-4	CASSSRKGAGGEKLFF
TRBV10-1	TRBJ1-5	CAAPRGGSQPQHF
TRBV28	TRBJ1-1	CASSLLWRAADTEAFF
TRBV7-2	TRBJ2-3	CASSLGLAGVTDTQYF
TRBV10-1	TRBJ1-2	CASSESGVYGYTF
TRBV11-2	TRBJ2-1	CASSLSGGAPFFF
TRBV20-1	TRBJ2-5	CSAGGADQETQYF
TRBV6-2/TRBV6-3	TRBJ2-5	CASSGGALETQYF